What follows are 26 T cell receptor beta chains derived from one specimen sequenced in a study of T cell responses to AZD1222 COVID-19 vaccine. Method: immunoSEQ multiplex PCR; TCRdb's copy keeps in-frame clones and lacks some. The table shows 95,000 to 100,000 clones, with around 87% occurring only once. Sequenced material: peripheral blood, taken 28 days after the second AZD1222 dose. The receptors come from an adult who received the AZD1222 COVID-19 vaccine.

The V call is TRBV11-2, the J call TRBJ1-2; D is possibly TRBD1 (6 bases). Germline V gives CDR1 SGHAT, CDR2 FQNNGV. Trimming took off 5 bases at V and 8 bases at J, with 18 bases between the two ends. This CDR3 is 14 amino acids long. This CDR3 is CASSDYRAPGGYTF. The CDR3 DNA is TGTGCCAGCAGCGACTACAGGGCGCCCGGGGGCTACACCTTC.

This clone has a handful of counts. The V gene is TRBV30, the J gene TRBJ2-5; TRBD1 matches 7 bases. J lost 5 bases, V lost 0 bases, and 9 bases had no gene match. CDR1 is GTSNPN, CDR2 SVGIG, per germline (reference sequence). The CDR3 is 15 amino acids. The DNA for the CDR3 is TGTGCCTGGAGTGTAGGGGGCCGCTTAAGGGAGACCCAGTACTTC. It codes for CAWSVGGRLRETQYF.

The chain links TRBV19 to TRBJ1-2; 10 nucleotides line up with TRBD1. This CDR3 is built from 17 residues. CDR1 and CDR2 from the germline V gene are LNHDA and SQIVND (reference sequence). With V trimmed by 3 bases and J by 2 bases, 9 bases remained unmatched. The CDR3 sequence: CASSMIGTGVKNYGYTF. The CDR3 region has the DNA TGTGCCAGTAGTATGATCGGGACAGGGGTGAAGAACTATGGCTACACCTTC. The whole variable domain, remainder taken from reference TRBV19 and TRBJ1-2, is DGGITQSPKYLFRKEGQNVTLSCEQNLNHDAMYWYRQDPGQGLRLIYYSQIVNDFQKGDIAEGYSVSREKKESFPLTVTSAQKNPTAFYLCASSMIGTGVKNYGYTFGSGTRLTVV.

The rearrangement links TRBV27 to TRBJ2-7; D might be TRBD2 (6 bases). The CDR3 totals 15 residues. Trimming removed 5 bases from V and 0 bases from J, with 14 bases in between. The germline V gene has CDR1 MNHEY and CDR2 SMNVEV (reference sequence). CDR3 nucleotide sequence: TGTGCCAGCAGTCCTTATGCGGGGAGCTCCTACGAGCAGTACTTC. Residues: CASSPYAGSSYEQYF.

The V gene is TRBV9, the J gene TRBJ1-2; 7 positions match TRBD1. The CDR3 runs to 14 residues. Trimming cost V 2 bases and J 7 bases; bases outside gene matches: 8. CDR1 and CDR2 (germline): SGDLS, YYNGEE. CDR3 DNA sequence: TGTGCCAGCAGCGTCAGCGACAGGGTTAGTGGCTACACCTTC. The encoded protein is CASSVSDRVSGYTF. The full variable domain, rest sourced from reference TRBV9 and TRBJ1-2, is DSGVTQTPKHLITATGQRVTLRCSPRSGDLSVYWYQQSLDQGLQFLIQYYNGEERAKGNILERFSAQQFPDLHSELNLSSLELGDSALYFCASSVSDRVSGYTFGSGTRLTVV.

This sequence joins TRBV6-6 and TRBJ2-7; D ambiguous. CDR3 length: 13 amino acids. Germline-derived CDR1 and CDR2 are MNHNY and SVGAGI (reference sequence). The V end lost 0 bases, the J end lost 0 bases, and 3 bases lay between the germline ends. This chain's CDR3 is CASSYSNSYEQYF. The CDR3 nucleotides are TGTGCCAGCAGTTACTCTAACTCCTACGAGCAGTACTTC.

V is TRBV9 and J is TRBJ2-7; a possible D gene is TRBD2 (5 bases). Germline assignment: CDR1 SGDLS and CDR2 YYNGEE. Between the trimmed V and J ends, which lost 2 bases and 6 bases, there was a span of 21 bases. This CDR3 has 16 amino acids. The CDR3 reads CASSVGSENSPAEQYF. CDR3 bases: TGTGCCAGCAGCGTGGGTAGCGAGAATTCGCCTGCCGAGCAGTACTTC.

The chain combines TRBV9 with TRBJ1-2; 11 positions agree with TRBD1. Germline trimming cut 4 bases from V and 7 bases from J; bases unmatched to any gene: 3. Germline CDR1 is SGDLS and CDR2 is YYNGEE. This CDR3 contains 13 residues. The CDR3, as DNA: TGTGCCAGCAGCACGGACAGGGGGCTTGGCTACACCTTC. It translates to CASSTDRGLGYTF. The entire variable domain, with the rest obtained from reference TRBV9 and TRBJ1-2, is as follows: DSGVTQTPKHLITATGQRVTLRCSPRSGDLSVYWYQQSLDQGLQFLIQYYNGEERAKGNILERFSAQQFPDLHSELNLSSLELGDSALYFCASSTDRGLGYTFGSGTRLTVV.

This clone appeared a single time. The chain joins TRBV2 to TRBJ1-1; the D gene is possibly TRBD1 (6 bases). This CDR3 region has 13 residues. The ends were cut back, 6 bases at V and 1 base at J, with 9 bases in the middle. Germline-derived CDR1 and CDR2 are SNHLY and FYNNEI. The CDR3 reads CASSLTGNTEAFF. The CDR3, as DNA: TGTGCCAGCAGCCTGACAGGGAACACTGAAGCTTTCTTT.

The genes are TRBV30 and TRBJ1-1, with D possibly matching TRBD1 (5 bases). This CDR3 is 12 amino acids long. Germline lookup yields CDR1 GTSNPN and CDR2 SVGIG (reference sequence). The germline V and J ends were trimmed by 4 bases and 4 bases, with 10 bases remaining between them. The CDR3 is CAWKGVATEAFF. The CDR3 DNA follows: TGTGCCTGGAAAGGGGTGGCCACTGAAGCTTTCTTT.

The table lists this clone with a count of one. The chain joins TRBV27 to TRBJ2-1; 7 nucleotides align to TRBD1. Germline V gene sequence: CDR1 MNHEY, CDR2 SMNVEV (reference sequence). Trimming at V came to 6 bases and at J to 3 bases, leaving 8 bases not matched to a gene. This CDR3 has 15 amino acids. The CDR3 sequence: CASSLSGGHYNEQFF. For the CDR3, the DNA is TGTGCCAGCAGCCTCTCAGGGGGACACTACAATGAGCAGTTCTTC.

The chain recombines TRBV5-1 with TRBJ2-1; D is possibly TRBD2 (6 bases). Trimming removed 4 bases from V and 0 bases from J, with 11 bases in between. The CDR3 runs 15 residues. CDR1 SGHRS and CDR2 YFSETQ come from the germline V gene. CDR3 in amino acids: CASSPSGPSYNEQFF. CDR3 coding DNA: TGCGCCAGCAGCCCGAGCGGGCCCTCCTACAATGAGCAGTTCTTC.

The chain's CDR3 is CASSMTSGAGNEQFF. For the CDR3, the DNA is TGTGCCAGCAGCATGACTAGCGGGGCTGGCAATGAGCAGTTCTTC. V is TRBV7-9 and J is TRBJ2-1, with 11 positions matching TRBD2. The germline V gene encodes CDR1 SEHNR and CDR2 FQNEAQ (reference sequence). Trimming cost V 5 bases and J 6 bases; bases outside gene matches: 6. The CDR3 loop spans 15 amino acids.

The chain is built from TRBV19 and TRBJ2-2; D is possibly TRBD2 (6 bases). The germline V and J ends were trimmed by 3 bases and 4 bases, with 12 bases remaining between them. CDR3 length equals 15 residues. The germline gives CDR1 LNHDA, CDR2 SQIVND (reference sequence). CDR3 in amino acids: CASSIAGRGTGELFF. The CDR3 coding sequence is TGTGCCAGTAGTATTGCAGGGCGGGGCACCGGGGAGCTGTTTTTT.

V is TRBV5-4 and J is TRBJ1-2; 7 positions agree with TRBD1. CDR1 and CDR2 (germline): SGHNT, YYREEE (reference sequence). V shed 4 bases, J shed 5 bases, and the junction held 2 bases outside the gene matches. The CDR3 is 12 amino acids. The DNA of the CDR3 is TGTGCCAGCAGCCCGGGACAGTATGGCTACACCTTC. It specifies CASSPGQYGYTF.

V and J are TRBV7-8 and TRBJ2-5, with no clear D. Trimming stripped 0 bases from V and 2 bases from J, with 4 bases between. Germline CDR1 reads SGHVS; CDR2 reads FQNEAQ. The CDR3 sequence is 13 residues long. The CDR3 DNA follows: TGTGCCAGCAGCTTAGCCAGACAAGAGACCCAGTACTTC. Amino acid sequence: CASSLARQETQYF.

The chain combines TRBV25-1 with TRBJ1-1; 9 bases agree with TRBD1. The CDR3 totals 16 residues. Germline CDR1 reads MGHDK; CDR2 reads SYGVNS. V lost 6 bases and J lost 0; bases outside the gene matches: 8. CDR3 region: CASRADRGALNTEAFF. The CDR3 DNA reads as TGTGCCAGCAGGGCTGACAGGGGGGCCTTGAACACTGAAGCTTTCTTT.

V usage is TRBV19 and J usage is TRBJ2-7; 8 nucleotides line up with TRBD1. V lost 3 bases and J lost 3; bases outside the gene matches: 10. CDR1 LNHDA and CDR2 SQIVND come from the germline V gene (reference sequence). The CDR3 has 16 residues. CDR3 in amino acids: CASSMAHRQGNYEQYF. DNA of the CDR3: TGTGCCAGTAGTATGGCTCACCGACAGGGGAACTACGAGCAGTACTTC.

V gene TRBV7-2 combines with J gene TRBJ1-1; perhaps TRBD1 as D (6 bases). Per germline, CDR1 SGHTA and CDR2 FQGNSA. The V and J ends lost 6 bases and 1 base respectively, with 12 bases between them. The CDR3 is 14 amino acids. The CDR3 is CASSRRGANTEAFF. DNA for the CDR3: TGTGCCAGCAGTCGGAGGGGGGCGAACACTGAAGCTTTCTTT. The whole variable domain, remainder taken from reference TRBV7-2 and TRBJ1-1, is GAGVSQSPSNKVTEKGKDVELRCDPISGHTALYWYRQSLGQGLEFLIYFQGNSAPDKSGLPSDRFSAERTGGSVSTLTIQRTQQEDSAVYLCASSRRGANTEAFFGQGTRLTVV.

The V and J genes are TRBV7-2 and TRBJ1-1, with 9 bases lining up with TRBD1. Germline trimming cut 5 bases from V and 6 bases from J; bases unmatched to any gene: 4. This CDR3 region has 13 residues. Germline V CDR1 and CDR2: SGHTA, FQGNSA. CDR3 residues: CASSGTGLAEAFF. DNA of the CDR3: TGTGCCAGCAGCGGGACAGGGCTCGCTGAAGCTTTCTTT.

The chain is built from TRBV9 and TRBJ2-3; 13 bases map to TRBD2. The CDR3 has 18 amino acids. The germline V gene encodes CDR1 SGDLS and CDR2 YYNGEE. V was clipped by 0 bases and J by 2 bases; unmatched bases: 6. Here the CDR3 reads CASSVDGLAGEVTDTQYF. The CDR3 DNA sequence: TGTGCCAGCAGCGTAGATGGACTAGCGGGAGAGGTCACAGATACGCAGTATTTT.

This chain joins TRBV28 and TRBJ2-3; D is unresolved. The V end was cut by 6 bases, the J end by 0 bases, with 10 bases between. CDR3 length equals 14 residues. Germline CDR1 MDHEN, CDR2 SYDVKM. CDR3 protein: CASRTLFSTDTQYF. In DNA, the CDR3 is TGTGCCAGCAGAACCCTATTTAGCACAGATACGCAGTATTTT.

The chain combines TRBV5-4 with TRBJ1-4; tentative D call: TRBD1 (6 bases). V lost 5 bases and J 8 bases, leaving 13 bases between the germline ends. The CDR3 covers 13 residues. Germline V CDR1 and CDR2: SGHNT, YYREEE (reference sequence). Here the CDR3 reads CASSSGTLEKLFF. Written as DNA, the CDR3 is TGTGCCAGCAGTTCCGGGACACTCGAAAAACTGTTTTTT.

J is TRBJ2-1 and V is TRBV9; 8 bases line up with TRBD1. Germline V lookup: CDR1 SGDLS, CDR2 YYNGEE. The V gene end was trimmed by 4 bases and the J gene end by 0 bases; junction bases not matched to a gene: 6. This CDR3 is built from 16 residues. The CDR3 here is CASSTLTGGSYNEQFF. In DNA form, the CDR3 reads TGTGCCAGCAGCACGTTAACAGGGGGCTCCTACAATGAGCAGTTCTTC.

This clone showed up just once. The chain combines TRBV28 with TRBJ1-5; D is ambiguous. This CDR3 has 11 amino acids. V was clipped by 5 bases and J by 5 bases, with 4 bases between them. CDR1 MDHEN and CDR2 SYDVKM come from the germline V gene. CDR3 nucleotide sequence: TGTGCCAGCAGTCGGTATCAGCCCCAGCATTTT. Its protein product is CASSRYQPQHF.

The CDR3 region has the DNA TGTGCCAGCAGCTTGGAAACAGGGAGGACCACTGAAGCTTTCTTT. Protein product: CASSLETGRTTEAFF. The V gene is TRBV5-4, the J gene TRBJ1-1, with D maybe TRBD1 (6 bases). This CDR3 spans 15 amino acids. The ends were cut back, 0 bases at V and 4 bases at J, with 13 bases in the middle. Germline assignment: CDR1 SGHNT and CDR2 YYREEE (reference sequence).